One sample yielded the 12 T cell receptor beta chains listed below, sequenced in a study of blood T cell repertoires in COVID-19. This table comes from immunoSEQ multiplex PCR, and its TCRdb copy is limited to in-frame clones, with some not included. The sample consists of roughly 150,000 clones, around 88% of them appearing once. Specimen: peripheral blood. The source is a man in his sixties with active or convalescent COVID-19.

V is TRBV27 and J is TRBJ1-2; weak D call: TRBD1 (6 bases). V was shortened by 6 bases and J by 8 bases, with 16 bases between the two germline ends. CDR1 and CDR2 (germline): MNHEY, SMNVEV (reference sequence). This CDR3 has 13 amino acids. The CDR3 region has the DNA TGTGCCAGCAGGCCATCTCAGGGGATGGGCTACACCTTC. Encoded protein: CASRPSQGMGYTF.

The chain has TRBV19 and TRBJ1-6; D possibly corresponds to TRBD1 (6 bases). The germline V gene has CDR1 LNHDA and CDR2 SQIVND (reference sequence). This CDR3 has 15 residues. V was trimmed by 3 bases and J by 9 bases, leaving 15 bases between them. The CDR3 DNA is TGTGCCAGTAGTATTCCCGGGACACCTACTTCACCCCTCCACTTT. Protein sequence: CASSIPGTPTSPLHF.

The chain recombines TRBV2 with TRBJ2-3, with 7 bases identical to TRBD2. Germline V gives CDR1 SNHLY, CDR2 FYNNEI. V was clipped by 3 bases and J by 5 bases; unmatched bases: 8. The CDR3 length is 15 residues. The CDR3 bases are TGTGCCAGCAGTGATAGGTCTAGCGGCGTAGATACGCAGTATTTT. Amino acids: CASSDRSSGVDTQYF.

J is TRBJ1-1 and V is TRBV11-2, with D perhaps TRBD1 (6 bases). The germline gives CDR1 SGHAT, CDR2 FQNNGV. Trimming removed 1 base at V and 3 bases at J, with 12 bases between. The CDR3 runs to 15 residues. The CDR3 DNA is TGTGCCAGCAGCTTAGTAACAGGGAAGTACACTGAAGCTTTCTTT. Amino acids: CASSLVTGKYTEAFF.

V usage is TRBV9 and J usage is TRBJ1-1, with D possibly TRBD1 on 6 matching bases. The germline V and J ends were trimmed by 4 bases and 5 bases, with 21 bases remaining between them. Germline CDR1 SGDLS, CDR2 YYNGEE. The CDR3 totals 16 residues. Written as DNA, the CDR3 is TGTGCCAGCAGCCCAAGAGGGGGGGGCCAGGGGACTGAAGCTTTCTTT. Translating it yields CASSPRGGGQGTEAFF.

V usage is TRBV11-1 and J usage is TRBJ1-2, with D possibly TRBD1 on 5 matching bases. Looked up from germline, CDR1 is SGHAT and CDR2 is FQDESV (reference sequence). V was trimmed by 2 bases and J by 4 bases, leaving 11 bases between them. The CDR3 is made up of 14 amino acids. The CDR3 region has the DNA TGTGCCAGCAGCTTACTTCCAGGGCCCTATGGCTACACCTTC. Residues: CASSLLPGPYGYTF.

The V gene is TRBV6-1, the J gene TRBJ1-2; tentatively, D is TRBD1 (6 bases). Germline CDR1 and CDR2: MNHNS and SASEGT. This CDR3 spans 15 amino acids. Trimming cost V 0 bases and J 8 bases, with 16 bases left between them. The CDR3 DNA reads as TGTGCCAGCAGTGAAGCCGGGGGGCGAGTCGACGGCTACACCTTC. Translating it yields CASSEAGGRVDGYTF.

The V call is TRBV4-3, the J call TRBJ2-3; TRBD2 agrees at 8 bases. V shed 0 bases, J shed 0 bases, and the junction held 8 bases outside the gene matches. Germline lookup yields CDR1 LGHNA and CDR2 YSLEER. There are 18 residues in the CDR3. DNA of the CDR3: TGCGCCAGCAGCCAAGAAGGGGCTAGCGGGTCTAGCACAGATACGCAGTATTTT. Translation gives CASSQEGASGSSTDTQYF.

The chain couples TRBV6-6 to TRBJ1-1; D is unclear. The V and J ends lost 7 bases and 3 bases respectively, with 12 bases between them. The CDR3 has 13 residues. Germline V gives CDR1 MNHNY, CDR2 SVGAGI (reference sequence). CDR3 protein: CASNGPLYTEAFF. The DNA for the CDR3 is TGTGCCAGCAATGGGCCGCTTTACACTGAAGCTTTCTTT.

The V gene is TRBV20-1, the J gene TRBJ2-1; the D gene is possibly TRBD2 (5 bases). The V and J ends lost 3 bases and 8 bases respectively, with 14 bases between them. Germline V gene lookup returns CDR1 DFQATT and CDR2 SNEGSKA (reference sequence). The length of the CDR3 is 13 residues. CDR3 in amino acids: CSASRGSRDEQFF. CDR3 coding DNA: TGCAGTGCTAGTCGCGGGTCGAGGGATGAGCAGTTCTTC.

The gene calls are TRBV24-1 and TRBJ2-3; 13 nucleotides align to TRBD2. V lost 3 bases, J lost 1 base, and 6 bases stayed unmatched. Germline CDR1 and CDR2: KGHDR and SFDVKD. This CDR3 comprises 18 residues. CDR3 DNA: TGTGCCACCAGTGATCCTGGACTAGCGGGGGCTCGCACAGATACGCAGTATTTT. Translated: CATSDPGLAGARTDTQYF.

This chain uses TRBV5-1 with TRBJ2-1; 11 nucleotides agree with TRBD2. Looked up from germline, CDR1 is SGHRS and CDR2 is YFSETQ. The CDR3 sequence is 16 residues long. Trimming at V came to 3 bases and at J to 8 bases, leaving 10 bases not matched to a gene. CDR3 region: CASSSPTSGSADEQFF. CDR3 bases: TGCGCCAGCAGCTCCCCAACTAGCGGGAGTGCTGATGAGCAGTTCTTC.